The 14 T cell receptor beta chains below were found in one sample sequenced in a study of cytomegalovirus exposure and HLA in healthy donors. Using immunoSEQ multiplex PCR, the repertoire was profiled, and TCRdb retains in-frame clones only, with some absent. The sample gives about 130,000 clones, approximately 84% of which show up once; roughly 27% is in the top ten. Material for sequencing was PBMCs. These receptors came from a man aged 25-40 years in good health and CMV-seropositive.

This chain links TRBV4-1 with TRBJ2-7, with a tentative D call TRBD2 (6 bases). V gave up 1 base and J gave up 3 bases, with 19 bases separating them. CDR3 length: 17 residues. Germline V CDR1 and CDR2: MGHRA, YSYEKL. This CDR3 is CASSQGVRARDFYEQYF. CDR3 DNA: TGCGCCAGCAGCCAAGGGGTCAGGGCGCGGGACTTCTACGAGCAGTACTTC.

V and J are TRBV10-2 and TRBJ2-1, with 7 bases lining up with TRBD2. The CDR3 is 15 residues long. The germline V gene has CDR1 WSHSY and CDR2 SAAADI. Trimming at V came to 7 bases and at J to 4 bases, leaving 10 bases not matched to a gene. The CDR3 is CASNPTSPVYNEQFF. DNA of the CDR3: TGCGCCAGCAATCCGACTAGCCCCGTTTACAATGAGCAGTTCTTC.

This chain uses TRBV27 with TRBJ2-7; 7 positions agree with TRBD2. This CDR3 has 16 amino acids. J gave up 6 bases and V 5 bases, and 16 bases lay outside the gene matches. The germline CDR1 and CDR2 sequences are MNHEY and SMNVEV (reference sequence). The CDR3 DNA is TGTGCCAGCAGTCAAAAGAAGCGGGATACCAAACGCGAGCAGTACTTC. Its protein product is CASSQKKRDTKREQYF.

V usage is TRBV18 and J usage is TRBJ2-7; possibly TRBD2 for D (6 bases). The germline V and J ends were trimmed by 3 bases and 3 bases, with 15 bases remaining between them. The germline CDR1 and CDR2 sequences are KGHSH and LQKENI. CDR3 length equals 15 residues. CDR3 amino acids: CASSPWGVIHYEQYF. The CDR3 coding sequence is TGTGCCAGCTCACCTTGGGGGGTAATCCACTACGAGCAGTACTTC.

This sequence joins TRBV15 and TRBJ1-2; possible D gene TRBD1, 6 bases. The CDR3 covers 12 residues. Germline V gene lookup returns CDR1 LNHNV and CDR2 YYDKDF (reference sequence). Trimming cost V 0 bases and J 10 bases, with 9 bases left between them. This chain's CDR3 is CATSRDRTDYTF. The DNA of the CDR3 is TGTGCCACCAGCAGAGATCGGACAGACTACACCTTC.

The V call is TRBV6-6, the J call TRBJ1-5; TRBD1 matches at 8 bases. The CDR3 contains 14 residues. V was pared by 6 bases and J by 7 bases, with 8 bases of the junction left unmatched. Germline V gene data show CDR1 as MNHNY and CDR2 as SVGAGI (reference sequence). CDR3 sequence: CASRPGQGSQPQHF. The CDR3, as DNA: TGTGCCAGCAGGCCCGGACAGGGAAGCCAGCCCCAGCATTTT.

The CDR3 region is CASGLGGNRELFF. CDR3 nucleotide sequence: TGTGCTAGTGGTTTGGGGGGCAACCGGGAGCTGTTTTTT. The rearrangement joins TRBV12-5 to TRBJ2-2; possibly TRBD1 for D (5 bases). Trimming cost V 1 base and J 9 bases, with 9 bases left between them. Germline assignment: CDR1 LGHNT and CDR2 FRNRAP. The CDR3 runs to 13 residues.

The V gene is TRBV2, the J gene TRBJ2-1, with TRBD2 identical over 12 bases. The CDR3 length is 14 residues. Germline V gene sequence: CDR1 SNHLY, CDR2 FYNNEI. V lost 6 bases, J lost 5 bases, and 2 bases stayed unmatched. CDR3 loop: CASSRLAGDNEQFF. The CDR3 region has the DNA TGTGCCAGCAGCAGACTAGCGGGAGACAATGAGCAGTTCTTC.

The chain combines TRBV25-1 with TRBJ1-1; a possible D gene is TRBD1 (5 bases). V was trimmed by 5 bases and J by 4 bases, leaving 14 bases between them. The CDR3 is 14 amino acids. The germline V gene encodes CDR1 MGHDK and CDR2 SYGVNS. CDR3 region: CASSYDGGGTEAFF. CDR3 DNA: TGTGCCAGCAGTTATGATGGGGGAGGCACTGAAGCTTTCTTT.

This clone was detected only a few times. CDR3 DNA sequence: TGTGCCAGCAGCTTAAGGGGAGGGGCTAGCACTGAAGCTTTCTTT. It encodes CASSLRGGASTEAFF. The chain recombines TRBV11-2 with TRBJ1-1; possibly TRBD1 for D (5 bases). This CDR3 is built from 15 residues. V was pared by 2 bases and J by 4 bases, with 14 bases between. The germline V gene has CDR1 SGHAT and CDR2 FQNNGV.

This chain connects TRBV6-1 to TRBJ1-1; 11 nucleotides align to TRBD1. Germline trimming cut 5 bases from V and 0 bases from J; bases unmatched to any gene: 2. CDR1 and CDR2 (germline): MNHNS, SASEGT. This CDR3 contains 15 residues. CDR3 bases: TGTGCCAGCAGTTGGACAGGGGGCTTGAACACTGAAGCTTTCTTT. Amino acid sequence: CASSWTGGLNTEAFF.

This clone was counted a few times. The J gene is TRBJ1-1, the V gene TRBV10-1, with D possibly matching TRBD1 (5 bases). The CDR3 has 13 residues. Trimming cost V 5 bases and J 0 bases, with 7 bases left between them. CDR1 and CDR2 (germline): WNHNN, SYGVQD (reference sequence). The CDR3 protein is CASSLTVNTEAFF. The DNA for the CDR3 is TGCGCCAGCAGTCTGACAGTGAACACTGAAGCTTTCTTT.

J is TRBJ1-3 and V is TRBV10-3; D not resolved. The CDR3 is 15 residues long. Germline values: CDR1 ENHRY, CDR2 SYGVKD. V dropped 7 bases and J dropped 3 bases, with 16 bases sitting between them. Written as DNA, the CDR3 is TGTGCCATCACCACCCACTCGGAGGGTGGAAACACCATATATTTT. It specifies CAITTHSEGGNTIYF.

The chain has TRBV7-9 and TRBJ1-1, with 9 positions matching TRBD1. This CDR3 is built from 15 residues. CDR1 SEHNR and CDR2 FQNEAQ come from the germline V gene (reference sequence). Losses at the gene ends were 4 bases for V and 8 bases for J; bases not matched to a gene: 11. The CDR3 DNA reads TGTGCCAGCAGCTCGGACCGGGACAGGGTAACCGAAGCTTTCTTT. This encodes CASSSDRDRVTEAFF.